Presented here are 12 T cell receptor beta chains from one specimen sequenced in a study of cytomegalovirus exposure and HLA in healthy donors. This PCR relied on a set of 60 Vbeta primers and 13 Jbeta primers. Data came from immunoSEQ multiplex PCR; TCRdb stores just in-frame clones and leaves some out. Here the sample spans fewer than 90,000 clones, about 75% being singletons. The sample consisted of PBMCs. These receptors originate from a man aged 25 to 45 in good health and CMV-seropositive.

The chain carries TRBV5-8 and TRBJ1-1, with a tentative D call TRBD1 (6 bases). This CDR3 contains 15 residues. The germline gives CDR1 SGHTS, CDR2 YDEGEE. V was clipped by 1 base and J by 2 bases, with 12 bases between them. CDR3 sequence (DNA): TGTGCCAGCAGCTTGAGGACAGTTCTTAACACTGAAGCTTTCTTT. It yields the protein CASSLRTVLNTEAFF.

The rearrangement links TRBV28 to TRBJ2-7, with 9 bases aligning to TRBD1. The junction had 14 bases not matched to a gene; V was cut back by 7 bases and J by 7 bases. Germline-derived CDR1 and CDR2 are MDHEN and SYDVKM. The CDR3 consists of 15 residues. DNA for the CDR3: TGTGCCAGCACTGACCGGGACAGGGTCCCCCAGGAGCAGTACTTC. Translation: CASTDRDRVPQEQYF.

This clone was counted a single time. This chain joins TRBV29-1 and TRBJ2-5; a possible D gene is TRBD1 (6 bases). The germline CDR1 and CDR2 sequences are SQVTM and ANQGSEA. V gave up 5 bases and J gave up 5 bases, with 12 bases separating them. The CDR3 runs to 12 residues. The CDR3 region is CSVQQGVETQYF. The CDR3 coding sequence is TGCAGCGTTCAACAGGGTGTGGAGACCCAGTACTTC.

The genes are TRBV5-4 and TRBJ2-7; D is perhaps TRBD2 (6 bases). The V end was cut by 2 bases, the J end by 3 bases, with 12 bases between. Looked up from germline, CDR1 is SGHNT and CDR2 is YYREEE (reference sequence). The CDR3 runs 14 residues. The CDR3 loop reads CASSFGAGGYEQYF. The CDR3 DNA follows: TGTGCCAGCAGCTTTGGTGCCGGGGGCTACGAGCAGTACTTC.

For this clone: The same CDR3 can be traced to other DNA sequences in this sample. This chain uses TRBV6-1 with TRBJ1-4; TRBD1 is a possible D gene (5 bases). V was shortened by 2 bases and J by 7 bases, with 14 bases between the two germline ends. CDR3 length: 15 residues. Germline CDR1 reads MNHNS; CDR2 reads SASEGT. The CDR3 DNA reads TGTGCCAGCAGTGAAATGGGGCAGGGTGTTGAAAAACTGTTTTTT. Its protein is CASSEMGQGVEKLFF.

The genes are TRBV5-1 and TRBJ2-3, with 8 nucleotides matching TRBD2. Germline trimming cut 4 bases from V and 2 bases from J; bases unmatched to any gene: 3. The CDR3 has 14 residues. Per germline, CDR1 SGHRS and CDR2 YFSETQ. For the CDR3, the DNA is TGCGCCAGCAGCCGGGGGGGGACCACAGATACGCAGTATTTT. This gives the protein CASSRGGTTDTQYF.

The chain joins TRBV4-1 to TRBJ2-7, with TRBD2 identical over 10 bases. V lost 8 bases to trimming and J lost 7 bases; unmatched junction nucleotides: 20. The CDR3 extends over 17 amino acids. Germline V gene lookup returns CDR1 MGHRA and CDR2 YSYEKL. The CDR3, as DNA: TGCGCCAGCTCCCCCCAGGAGAGCGGGGGGGCCGCTTGGGAGCAGTACTTC. This codes for CASSPQESGGAAWEQYF.

This chain joins TRBV5-1 and TRBJ2-1; 13 bases map to TRBD2. From germline, CDR1 is SGHRS and CDR2 YFSETQ. This CDR3 comprises 15 residues. J was trimmed by 5 bases and V by 7 bases; bases with no gene match: 6. The CDR3 region has the DNA TGCGCCAGCGGGGAACTAGCGGGGGGGAACAATGAGCAGTTCTTC. Translated: CASGELAGGNNEQFF.

This chain links TRBV4-1 with TRBJ1-2; possible D gene TRBD1, 5 bases. This CDR3 contains 21 residues. V dropped 0 bases and J dropped 1 base, with 27 bases sitting between them. Germline V gene data show CDR1 as MGHRA and CDR2 as YSYEKL. The CDR3 loop is CASSQDWADLALQANNYGYTF. For the CDR3, the DNA is TGCGCCAGCAGCCAAGATTGGGCGGATCTCGCCCTACAGGCGAATAACTATGGCTACACCTTC.

V gene TRBV10-2 combines with J gene TRBJ1-5, with D perhaps TRBD1 (6 bases). The length of the CDR3 is 18 residues. The germline V gene has CDR1 WSHSY and CDR2 SAAADI. Trimming removed 6 bases at V and 2 bases at J, with 23 bases between. CDR3 amino acids: CASSDLRTRGAGNQPQHF. The DNA for the CDR3 is TGCGCCAGCAGCGACCTACGGACTAGGGGGGCGGGCAATCAGCCCCAGCATTTT.

The rearrangement uses TRBV11-3 and TRBJ2-5; weak D call: TRBD1 (7 bases). Germline CDR1 is SGHNT and CDR2 is YENEEA. Trimming pared 5 bases from V and 2 bases from J, leaving 12 bases between. The CDR3 loop spans 14 amino acids. DNA of the CDR3: TGTGCCAGCAGCGTCCAGGGGGGTCAAGAGACCCAGTACTTC. It translates to CASSVQGGQETQYF.

The chain joins TRBV30 to TRBJ2-7; 10 positions agree with TRBD1. The CDR3 has 14 residues. V lost 4 bases to trimming and J lost 5 bases; unmatched junction nucleotides: 8. Germline values: CDR1 GTSNPN, CDR2 SVGIG (reference sequence). CDR3 bases: TGTGCCTGGACCTCAGGACAGGGGGGCCACGAGCAGTACTTC. It is translated as CAWTSGQGGHEQYF.